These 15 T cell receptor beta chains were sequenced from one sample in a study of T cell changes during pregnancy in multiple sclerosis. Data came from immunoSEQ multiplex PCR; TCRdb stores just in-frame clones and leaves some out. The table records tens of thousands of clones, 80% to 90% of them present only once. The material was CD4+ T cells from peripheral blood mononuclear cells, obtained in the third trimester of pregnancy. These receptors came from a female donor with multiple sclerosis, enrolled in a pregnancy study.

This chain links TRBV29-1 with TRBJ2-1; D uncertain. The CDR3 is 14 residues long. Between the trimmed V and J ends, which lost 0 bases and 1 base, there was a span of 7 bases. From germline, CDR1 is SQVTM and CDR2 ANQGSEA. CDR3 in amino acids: CSVEENISYNEQFF. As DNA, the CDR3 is TGCAGCGTTGAAGAAAATATTTCCTACAATGAGCAGTTCTTC.

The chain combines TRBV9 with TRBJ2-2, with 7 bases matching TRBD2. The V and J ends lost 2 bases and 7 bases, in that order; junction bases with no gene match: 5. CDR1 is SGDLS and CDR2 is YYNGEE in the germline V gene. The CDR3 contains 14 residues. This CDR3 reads CASSVGGMVGELFF. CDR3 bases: TGTGCCAGCAGCGTGGGGGGGATGGTCGGGGAGCTGTTTTTT.

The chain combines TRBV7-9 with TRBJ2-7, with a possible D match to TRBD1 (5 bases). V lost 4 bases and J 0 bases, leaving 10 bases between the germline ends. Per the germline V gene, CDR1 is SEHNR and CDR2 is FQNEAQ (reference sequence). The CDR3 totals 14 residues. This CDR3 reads CASSSQGSSYEQYF. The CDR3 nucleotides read TGTGCCAGCAGCTCCCAGGGAAGCTCCTACGAGCAGTACTTC.

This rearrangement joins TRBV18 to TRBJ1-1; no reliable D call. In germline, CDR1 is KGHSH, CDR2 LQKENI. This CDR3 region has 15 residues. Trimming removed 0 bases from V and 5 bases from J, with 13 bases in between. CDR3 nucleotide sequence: TGTGCCAGCTCACCACCGGGAGGAGGGAGGACTGAAGCTTTCTTT. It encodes CASSPPGGGRTEAFF.

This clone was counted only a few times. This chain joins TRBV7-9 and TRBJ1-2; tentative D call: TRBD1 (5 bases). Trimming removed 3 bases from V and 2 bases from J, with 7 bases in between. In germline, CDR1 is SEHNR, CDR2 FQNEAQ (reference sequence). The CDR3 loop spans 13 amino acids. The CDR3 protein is CASSLPGNYGYTF. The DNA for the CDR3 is TGTGCCAGCAGCTTGCCAGGGAACTATGGCTACACCTTC.

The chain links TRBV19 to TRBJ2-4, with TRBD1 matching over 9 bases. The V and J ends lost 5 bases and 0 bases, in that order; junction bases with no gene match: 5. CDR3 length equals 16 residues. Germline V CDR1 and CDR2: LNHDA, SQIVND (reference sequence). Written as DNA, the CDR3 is TGTGCCAGTAGTCGTGGACAGGGGTTAGCCAAAAACATTCAGTACTTC. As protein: CASSRGQGLAKNIQYF.

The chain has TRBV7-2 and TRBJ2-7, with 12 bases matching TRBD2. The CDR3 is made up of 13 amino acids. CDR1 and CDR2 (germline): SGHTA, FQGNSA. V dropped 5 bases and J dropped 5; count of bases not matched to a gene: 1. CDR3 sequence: CASSRTSGNEQYF. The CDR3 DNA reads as TGTGCCAGCAGCCGGACTAGCGGGAACGAGCAGTACTTC. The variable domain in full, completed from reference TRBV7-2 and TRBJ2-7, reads GAGVSQSPSNKVTEKGKDVELRCDPISGHTALYWYRQSLGQGLEFLIYFQGNSAPDKSGLPSDRFSAERTGGSVSTLTIQRTQQEDSAVYLCASSRTSGNEQYFGPGTRLTVT.

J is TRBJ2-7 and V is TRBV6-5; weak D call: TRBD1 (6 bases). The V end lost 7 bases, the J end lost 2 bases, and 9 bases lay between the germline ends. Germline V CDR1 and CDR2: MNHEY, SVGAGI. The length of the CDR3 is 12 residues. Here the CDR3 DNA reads TGTGCCAGCACGGGACAAGCCTACGAGCAGTACTTC. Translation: CASTGQAYEQYF.

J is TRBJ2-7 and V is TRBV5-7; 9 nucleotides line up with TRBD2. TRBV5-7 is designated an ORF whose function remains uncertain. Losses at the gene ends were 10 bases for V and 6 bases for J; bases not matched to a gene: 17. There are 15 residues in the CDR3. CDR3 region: CAFLRPKREVAEQYF. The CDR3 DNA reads TGTGCCTTTTTACGCCCCAAGCGGGAGGTGGCCGAGCAGTACTTC.

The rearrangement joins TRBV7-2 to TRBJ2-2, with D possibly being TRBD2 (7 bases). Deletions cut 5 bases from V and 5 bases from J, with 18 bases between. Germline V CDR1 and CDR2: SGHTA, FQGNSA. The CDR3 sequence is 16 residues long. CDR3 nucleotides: TGTGCCAGCAGCCGACGGGGAGGGGGAGGTACCGGGGAGCTGTTTTTT. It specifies CASSRRGGGGTGELFF.

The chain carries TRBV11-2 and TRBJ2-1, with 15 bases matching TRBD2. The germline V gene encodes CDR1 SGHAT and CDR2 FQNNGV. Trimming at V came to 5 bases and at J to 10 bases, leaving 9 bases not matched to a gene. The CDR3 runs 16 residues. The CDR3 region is CASSTRTSGRAVEQFF. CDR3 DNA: TGTGCCAGCAGCACCCGGACTAGCGGGAGGGCCGTGGAGCAGTTCTTC.

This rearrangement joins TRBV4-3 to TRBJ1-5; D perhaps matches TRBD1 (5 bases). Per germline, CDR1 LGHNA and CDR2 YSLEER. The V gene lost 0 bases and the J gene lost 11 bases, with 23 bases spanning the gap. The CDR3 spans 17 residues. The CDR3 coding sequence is TGCGCCAGCAGCCAAGATTGGGGGGGGTCTCTGCCGCGGGCCCAGCATTTT. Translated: CASSQDWGGSLPRAQHF.

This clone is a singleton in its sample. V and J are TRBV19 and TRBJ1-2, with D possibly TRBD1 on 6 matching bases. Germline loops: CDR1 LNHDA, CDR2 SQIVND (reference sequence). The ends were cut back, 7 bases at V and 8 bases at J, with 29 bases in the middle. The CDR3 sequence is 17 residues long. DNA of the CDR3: TGTGCCAGTAAAAAAGAGGGAGACAGGATCCCTTCTCGAGGCTACACCTTC. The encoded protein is CASKKEGDRIPSRGYTF.

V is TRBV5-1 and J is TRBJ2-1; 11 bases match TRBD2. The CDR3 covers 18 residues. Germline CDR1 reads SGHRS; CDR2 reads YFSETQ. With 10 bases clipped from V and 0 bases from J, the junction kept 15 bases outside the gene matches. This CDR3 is CAVRGRLAGNLSYNEQFF. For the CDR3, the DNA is TGCGCCGTCCGGGGTAGACTAGCGGGAAACCTCTCCTACAATGAGCAGTTCTTC.

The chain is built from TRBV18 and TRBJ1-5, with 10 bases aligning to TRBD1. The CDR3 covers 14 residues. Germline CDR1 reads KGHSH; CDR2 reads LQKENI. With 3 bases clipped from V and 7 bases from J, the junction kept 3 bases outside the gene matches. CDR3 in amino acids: CASSPLDRGQPQHF. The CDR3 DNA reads TGTGCCAGCTCACCGTTGGACAGGGGGCAGCCCCAGCATTTT.